This T cell receptor (beta chain) was sequenced for a study of OX40 agonist ivuxolimab in advanced cancers. Whole-study context: The patients received agonistic anti-OX40 (CD134) antibody ivuxolimab.

Profiling relied on immunoSEQ multiplex PCR, and the TCRdb table lists in-frame clones only, not all of them. The sample has about 110,000 clones; 91% are singletons. Findings and caveats of the study: In the 0.1 to 3.0 mg/kg range, CD4+ and CD8+ blood T cells had expanded clonally by week 6. Researchers report that CD8+ T cells had, on average, more expanded clones than CD4+.

This clone was seen just once. Antigen: not known. The CDR3 loop spans 11 amino acids. Germline CDR1 LNHDA, CDR2 SQIVND (reference sequence). With 7 bases removed from V and 9 bases from J, the gap between germline ends came to 12 bases. The TCR comes from an adult with an advanced solid tumor such as melanoma, head and neck, liver or kidney cancer. The rearrangement links TRBV19 to TRBJ1-2; D call uncertain. The source material was CD4+ or CD8+ T cells sorted from blood, sampled in a trial of the OX40 agonist ivuxolimab. Here the CDR3 reads CASTKDRSYTF. In DNA, the CDR3 is TGTGCCAGTACCAAAGACCGAAGCTACACCTTC. The variable domain in full, completed from reference TRBV19 and TRBJ1-2, reads DGGITQSPKYLFRKEGQNVTLSCEQNLNHDAMYWYRQDPGQGLRLIYYSQIVNDFQKGDIAEGYSVSREKKESFPLTVTSAQKNPTAFYLCASTKDRSYTFGSGTRLTVV.